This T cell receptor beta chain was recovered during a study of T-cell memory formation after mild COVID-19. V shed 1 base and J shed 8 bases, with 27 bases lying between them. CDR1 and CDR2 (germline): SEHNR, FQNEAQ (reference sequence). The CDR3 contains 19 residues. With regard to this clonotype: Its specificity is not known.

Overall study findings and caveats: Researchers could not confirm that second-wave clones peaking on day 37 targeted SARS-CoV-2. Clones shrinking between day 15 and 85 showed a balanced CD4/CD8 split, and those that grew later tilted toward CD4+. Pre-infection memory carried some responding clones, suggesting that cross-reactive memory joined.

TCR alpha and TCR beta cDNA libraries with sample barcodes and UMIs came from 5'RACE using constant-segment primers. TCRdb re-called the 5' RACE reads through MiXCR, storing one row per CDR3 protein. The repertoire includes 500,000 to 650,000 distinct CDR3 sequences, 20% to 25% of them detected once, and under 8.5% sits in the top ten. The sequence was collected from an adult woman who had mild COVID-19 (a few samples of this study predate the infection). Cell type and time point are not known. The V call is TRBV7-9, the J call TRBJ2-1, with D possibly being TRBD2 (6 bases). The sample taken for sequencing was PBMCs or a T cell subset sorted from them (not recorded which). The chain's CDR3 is CASSLDTVRGTRGFYEQFF. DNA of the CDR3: TGTGCCAGCAGCTTAGATACGGTACGCGGGACTCGAGGTTTCTATGAGCAGTTCTTC.